Listed below are T cell receptor beta chains from one sample, sequenced in a study of OX40 agonist ivuxolimab in advanced cancers. Profiling relied on immunoSEQ multiplex PCR, and the TCRdb table lists in-frame clones only, not all of them. The sample includes some 90,000 clones, 91% of them seen just once. The sequencing here drew on CD4+ or CD8+ T cells sorted from blood, taken in a trial of the OX40 agonist ivuxolimab. Receptor source: an adult with an advanced solid tumor such as melanoma, head and neck, liver or kidney cancer. The CDR3 runs from the conserved cysteine through the conserved F or W. The D gene is left open where the match is weak. Rows may omit the clone size; those that give it use once, few, many or a size class.

len	abundance	v_gene	d_gene	j_gene	CDR3nt	CDR3aa
14	NA	TRBV9	NA	TRBJ2-7	TGTGCCAGCAGCGCCGGGACACAGTCCTACGAGCAGTACTTC	CASSAGTQSYEQYF
14	once	TRBV5-1	TRBD2	TRBJ2-1	TGCGCCAGCAGCCTTTTAGCGGGTTACAATGAGCAGTTCTTC	CASSLLAGYNEQFF
12	few	TRBV11-2	TRBD1	TRBJ2-7	TGTGCCAGTACAGGGGAAACCTACGAGCAGTACTTC	CASTGETYEQYF
15	NA	TRBV19	TRBD1	TRBJ1-5	TGTGCCAGTAGAGCGGACAGGGGGGGCAATCAGCCCCAGCATTTT	CASRADRGGNQPQHF
13	NA	TRBV2	NA	TRBJ1-6	TGTGCCAGCAACGGACAGACTAATTCACCCCTCCACTTT	CASNGQTNSPLHF
13	NA	TRBV28	NA	TRBJ2-4	TGTGCCAGCAGCCTTATAAGTAACGGCATTCAGTACTTC	CASSLISNGIQYF
16	NA	TRBV2	NA	TRBJ2-3	TGTGCCAGCAGTGAAGAGGTAGCGGCCAGCACAGATACGCAGTATTTT	CASSEEVAASTDTQYF
15	NA	TRBV5-1	TRBD1	TRBJ2-7	TGCGCCAGCAGCCTAACAGGGGGCGTAGGAGACGAGCAGTACTTC	CASSLTGGVGDEQYF
13	NA	TRBV30	NA	TRBJ1-5	TGTGCCTGGAGTACAGGGAACAATCAGCCCCAGCATTTT	CAWSTGNNQPQHF
16	NA	TRBV5-1	NA	TRBJ2-3	TGCGCCAGCAGCTTGGTTGTCGGAGCTAGCACAGATACGCAGTATTTT	CASSLVVGASTDTQYF
19	NA	TRBV4-2	TRBD2	TRBJ2-1	TGTGCCAGCAGCCTACGAGGAACTAGCGGACCTCTCTCCTACAATGAGCAGTTCTTC	CASSLRGTSGPLSYNEQFF
12	NA	TRBV5-1	TRBD1	TRBJ1-2	TGCGCCAGCAGCCCCGGACAGGGTGGCTACACCTTC	CASSPGQGGYTF
16	once	TRBV25-1	NA	TRBJ2-3	TGTGCCAGCAGTCCCGCTGTAGGGGTAGGGACAGATACGCAGTATTTT	CASSPAVGVGTDTQYF
14	NA	TRBV19	TRBD1	TRBJ1-4	TGTGCCAGCCACAGGGGGACAACTAATGAAAAACTGTTTTTT	CASHRGTTNEKLFF
17	NA	TRBV10-3	NA	TRBJ2-5	TGTGCCATCAGTGGTTCCGCAGGAGGAGGGATTGGGGAGACCCAGTACTTC	CAISGSAGGGIGETQYF
16	NA	TRBV6-5	TRBD1	TRBJ2-5	TGTGCCAGCAGTTACGGGCAGGGGGCTGGTGGGGAGACCCAGTACTTC	CASSYGQGAGGETQYF
15	NA	TRBV5-1	NA	TRBJ2-3	TGCGCCAGCAGCTTGCCCCTTTCAGGCACAGATACGCAGTATTTT	CASSLPLSGTDTQYF
19	NA	TRBV11-3	NA	TRBJ2-7	TGTGCCAGCAGCTCCTGCCTTAATGATGTGACGGGCGTAAATTACGAGCAGTACTTC	CASSSCLNDVTGVNYEQYF
17	once	TRBV7-2	TRBD2	TRBJ2-3	TGTGCCAGACGTACTCAGCGGGAGGGACTTAAGACAGATACGCAGTATTTT	CARRTQREGLKTDTQYF
14	NA	TRBV13	NA	TRBJ2-7	TGTGCCAGCAGGCGCACGGGACGTAGCTACGAGCAGTACTTC	CASRRTGRSYEQYF
14	few	TRBV9	NA	TRBJ2-5	TGTGCCAGCAGCACCTTCGGCGGAGTGGAGACCCAGTACTTC	CASSTFGGVETQYF
13	few	TRBV7-2	NA	TRBJ1-2	TGTGCCAGCAGTCCCGGACAGAACTATGGCTACACCTTC	CASSPGQNYGYTF
15	NA	TRBV7-2	TRBD2	TRBJ2-5	TGTGCCAGCAGCTTAGTCTTTGCGGGACTAGGGACCCAGTACTTC	CASSLVFAGLGTQYF
16	NA	TRBV6-6	NA	TRBJ2-3	TGTGCCAGCAGTTACTCGAGTAGCGCTAGCACAGATACGCAGTATTTT	CASSYSSSASTDTQYF
16	NA	TRBV7-6	NA	TRBJ2-6	TGTGCCAGCAGCTTCCAGGGGAGGTCTGGGGCCAACGTCCTGACTTTC	CASSFQGRSGANVLTF
13	NA	TRBV6-6	NA	TRBJ2-5	TGTGCCAGCAGGAATGGACAGCAAGAGACCCAGTACTTC	CASRNGQQETQYF
15	NA	TRBV5-1	NA	TRBJ1-4	TGCGCCAGCAGCTTGGGGGCTGCAACTAATGAAAAACTGTTTTTT	CASSLGAATNEKLFF
14	NA	TRBV9	NA	TRBJ1-1	TGTGCCAGCAGCGTAGTCGGGGGAAACACTGAAGCTTTCTTT	CASSVVGGNTEAFF
14	NA	TRBV14	NA	TRBJ1-2	TGTGCCAGCAGCCAAGGGCACAGTAACTATGGCTACACCTTC	CASSQGHSNYGYTF